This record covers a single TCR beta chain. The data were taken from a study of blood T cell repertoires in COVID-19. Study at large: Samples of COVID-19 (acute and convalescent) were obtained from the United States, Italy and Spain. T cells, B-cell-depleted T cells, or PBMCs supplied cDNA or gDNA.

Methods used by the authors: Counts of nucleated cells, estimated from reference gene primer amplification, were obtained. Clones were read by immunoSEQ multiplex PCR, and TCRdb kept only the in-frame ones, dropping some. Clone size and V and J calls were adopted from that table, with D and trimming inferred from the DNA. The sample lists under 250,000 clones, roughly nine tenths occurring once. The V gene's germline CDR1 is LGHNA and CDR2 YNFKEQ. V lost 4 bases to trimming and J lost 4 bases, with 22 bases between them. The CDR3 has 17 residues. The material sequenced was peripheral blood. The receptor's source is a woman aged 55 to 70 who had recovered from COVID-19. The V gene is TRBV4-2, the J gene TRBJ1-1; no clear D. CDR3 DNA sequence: TGTGCCAGCAGCCGAAGTAATAGTGGAGGGTTAAGCACTGAAGCTTTCTTT. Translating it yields CASSRSNSGGLSTEAFF.